This T cell receptor beta chain was documented in a study of T cell responses to AZD1222 COVID-19 vaccine. Across the study: Investigators merged groups given second doses at roughly 4 or roughly 12 weeks.

Study-level results: The number of AZD1222 recipients seropositive at baseline was only five or six.

Germline V gene sequence: CDR1 GTSNPN, CDR2 SVGIG (reference sequence). The CDR3 consists of 15 residues. Germline trimming cut 4 bases from V and 4 bases from J; bases unmatched to any gene: 9. Generated by immunoSEQ multiplex PCR, the TCRdb table keeps only in-frame clones and is missing some. The sample contains just under 90,000 clones, approximately 88% of which appear only once. Comment on this clone: What it binds is not known.

This sequence was found in an adult in good health. The chain combines TRBV30 with TRBJ2-3; 9 nucleotides agree with TRBD2. The source was peripheral blood, collected on day 0 of AZD1222 vaccination. This CDR3 reads CAWISIAGGSDTQYF. For the CDR3, the DNA is TGTGCCTGGATCAGCATCGCGGGAGGGTCAGATACGCAGTATTTT.